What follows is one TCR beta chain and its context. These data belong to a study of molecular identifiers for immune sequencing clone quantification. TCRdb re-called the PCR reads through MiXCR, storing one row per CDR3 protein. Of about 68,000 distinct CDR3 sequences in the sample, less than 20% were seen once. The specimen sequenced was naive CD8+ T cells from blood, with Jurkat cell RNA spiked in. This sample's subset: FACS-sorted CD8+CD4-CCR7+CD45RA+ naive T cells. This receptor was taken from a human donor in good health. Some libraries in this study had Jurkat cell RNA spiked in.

The CDR3 nucleotides are TGTGCCAGCAGCTTTTTGTCGAACACCGGGGAGCTGTTTTTT. Translated, it gives CASSFLSNTGELFF. This chain uses TRBV7-6 with TRBJ2-2; D is ambiguous. The CDR3 sequence is 14 residues long. Germline CDR1 is SGHVS and CDR2 is FNYEAQ. V lost 3 bases, J lost 0 bases, and 5 bases lay in between. The complete variable domain, with remaining parts taken from reference TRBV7-6 and TRBJ2-2, reads GAGVSQSPRYKVTKRGQDVALRCDPISGHVSLYWYRQALGQGPEFLTYFNYEAQQDKSGLPNDRFSAERPEGSISTLTIQRTEQRDSAMYRCASSFLSNTGELFFGEGSRLTVL.